The T cell receptor (beta chain) under discussion was sequenced for a study of shared clonotypes between healthy human individuals. The authors ran the assay at deep level. Sequenced by immunoSEQ multiplex PCR; TCRdb stores in-frame clones only, minus some. The sample carries about half a million clones, approximately 80% recorded once. Concerning this clone: The same CDR3 is also encoded by other DNA sequences in this sample.

The receptor's source is a middle-aged woman in good health. Some clones in this sample may be carry-over from other donors' samples. Sequences were obtained from PBMCs.

CDR3 loop: CASIEGASNQPQHF. In DNA, the CDR3 is TGTGCCAGCATAGAGGGGGCAAGCAATCAGCCCCAGCATTTT. V usage is TRBV6-1 and J usage is TRBJ1-5, with TRBD1 matching over 7 bases. The CDR3 consists of 14 residues. Germline V gene data show CDR1 as MNHNS and CDR2 as SASEGT. The V gene end was trimmed by 7 bases and the J gene end by 1 base; junction bases not matched to a gene: 4.